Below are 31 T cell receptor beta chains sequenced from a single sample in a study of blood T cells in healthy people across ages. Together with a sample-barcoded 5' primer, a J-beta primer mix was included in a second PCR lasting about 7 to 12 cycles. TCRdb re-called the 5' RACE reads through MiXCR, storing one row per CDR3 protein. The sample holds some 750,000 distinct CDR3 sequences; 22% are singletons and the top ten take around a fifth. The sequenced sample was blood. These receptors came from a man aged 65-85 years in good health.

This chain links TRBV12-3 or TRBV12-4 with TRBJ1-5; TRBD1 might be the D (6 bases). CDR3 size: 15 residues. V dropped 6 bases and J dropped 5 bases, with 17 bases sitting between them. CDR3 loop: CASRTTQGIDQPQHF. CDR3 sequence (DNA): TGTGCCAGCAGGACAACACAGGGTATCGATCAGCCCCAGCATTTT.

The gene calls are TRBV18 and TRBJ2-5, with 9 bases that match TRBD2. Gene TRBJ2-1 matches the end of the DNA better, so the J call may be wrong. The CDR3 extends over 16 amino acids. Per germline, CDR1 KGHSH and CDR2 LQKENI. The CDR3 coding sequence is TGTGCCAGCTCACCGCTACGCGGGAGGGCCATGGATGAGCAGTTCTTC. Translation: CASSPLRGRAMDEQFF.

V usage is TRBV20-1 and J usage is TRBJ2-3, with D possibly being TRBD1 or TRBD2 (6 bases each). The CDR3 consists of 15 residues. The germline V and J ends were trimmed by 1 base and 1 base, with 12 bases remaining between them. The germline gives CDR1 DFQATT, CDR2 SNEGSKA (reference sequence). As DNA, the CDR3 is TGCAGTGCTAGAGGGGGGGCGGGACGCACAGATACGCAGTATTTT. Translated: CSARGGAGRTDTQYF.

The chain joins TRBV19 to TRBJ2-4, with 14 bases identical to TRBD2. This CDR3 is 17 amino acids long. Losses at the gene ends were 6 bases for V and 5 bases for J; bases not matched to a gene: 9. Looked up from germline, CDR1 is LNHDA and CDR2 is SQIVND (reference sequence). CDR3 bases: TGTGCCAGTAGAAATCCGGGACTAGCGGGGGCCCAAAACATTCAGTACTTC. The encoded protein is CASRNPGLAGAQNIQYF.

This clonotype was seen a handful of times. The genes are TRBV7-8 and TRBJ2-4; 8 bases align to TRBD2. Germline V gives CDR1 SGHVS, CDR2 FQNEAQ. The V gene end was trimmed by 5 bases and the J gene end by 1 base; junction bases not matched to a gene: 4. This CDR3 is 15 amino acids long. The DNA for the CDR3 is TGTGCCAGCAGCGCTACTAGCGGCGCCAAAAACATTCAGTACTTC. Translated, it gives CASSATSGAKNIQYF.

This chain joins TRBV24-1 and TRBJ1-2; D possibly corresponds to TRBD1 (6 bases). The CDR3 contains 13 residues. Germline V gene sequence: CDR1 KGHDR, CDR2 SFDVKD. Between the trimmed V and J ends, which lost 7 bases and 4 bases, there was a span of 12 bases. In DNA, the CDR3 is TGTGCCACCAGCAAAGGGGGGATCTATGGCTACACCTTC. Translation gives CATSKGGIYGYTF.

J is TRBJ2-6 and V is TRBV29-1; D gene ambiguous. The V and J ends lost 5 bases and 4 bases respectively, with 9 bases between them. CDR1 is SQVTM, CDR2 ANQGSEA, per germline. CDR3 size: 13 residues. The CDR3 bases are TGCAGCGTTTTAACAGCCGGGGCCAACGTCCTGACTTTC. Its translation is CSVLTAGANVLTF.

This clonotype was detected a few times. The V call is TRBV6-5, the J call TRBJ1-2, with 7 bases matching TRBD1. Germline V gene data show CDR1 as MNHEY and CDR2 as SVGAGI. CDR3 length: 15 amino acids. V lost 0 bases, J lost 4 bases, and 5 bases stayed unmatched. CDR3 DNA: TGTGCCAGCAGTTACTCCTCAGGGGGTGGCTATGGCTACACCTTC. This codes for CASSYSSGGGYGYTF.

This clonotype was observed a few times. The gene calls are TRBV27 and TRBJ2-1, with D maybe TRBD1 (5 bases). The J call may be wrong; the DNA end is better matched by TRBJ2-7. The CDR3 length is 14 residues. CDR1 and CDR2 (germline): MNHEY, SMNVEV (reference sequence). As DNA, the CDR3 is TGTGCCAGCAGTTTGTACAGGCCGTCCTACGAGCAGTACTTC. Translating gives CASSLYRPSYEQYF.

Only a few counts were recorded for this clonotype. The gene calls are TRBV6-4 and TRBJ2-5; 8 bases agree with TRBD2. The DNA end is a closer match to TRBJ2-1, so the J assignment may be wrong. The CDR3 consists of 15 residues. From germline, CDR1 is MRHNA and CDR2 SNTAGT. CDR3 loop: CASSAVGGGYNEQFF. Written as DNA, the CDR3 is TGTGCCAGCAGCGCCGTGGGCGGGGGGTACAATGAGCAGTTCTTC.

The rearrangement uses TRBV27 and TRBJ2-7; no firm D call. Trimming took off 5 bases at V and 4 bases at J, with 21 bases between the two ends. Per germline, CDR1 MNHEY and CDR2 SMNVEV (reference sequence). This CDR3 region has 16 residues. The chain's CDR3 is CASSARRAETTYEQYV. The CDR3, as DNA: TGTGCCAGCAGTGCCCGCCGGGCAGAAACTACTTACGAGCAGTACGTC.

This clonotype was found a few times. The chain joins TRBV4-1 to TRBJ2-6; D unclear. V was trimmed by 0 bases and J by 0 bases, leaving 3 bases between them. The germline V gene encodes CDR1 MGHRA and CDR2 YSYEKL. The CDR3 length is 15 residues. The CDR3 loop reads CASSQDASGANVLTF. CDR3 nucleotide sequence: TGCGCCAGCAGCCAAGATGCCTCTGGGGCCAACGTCCTGACTTTC.

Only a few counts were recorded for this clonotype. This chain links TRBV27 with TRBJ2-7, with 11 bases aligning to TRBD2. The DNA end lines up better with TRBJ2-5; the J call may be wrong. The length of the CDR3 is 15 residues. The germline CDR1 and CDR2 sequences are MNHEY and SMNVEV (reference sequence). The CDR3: CASSLTSGVGETQYF. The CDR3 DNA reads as TGTGCCAGCAGTTTGACTAGCGGGGTGGGTGAGACCCAGTACTTC.

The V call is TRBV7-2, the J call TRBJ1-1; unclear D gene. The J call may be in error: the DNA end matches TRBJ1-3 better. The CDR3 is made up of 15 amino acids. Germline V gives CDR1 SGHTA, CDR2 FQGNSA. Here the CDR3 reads CASSLVIGSGNTIYF. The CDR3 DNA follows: TGTGCCAGCAGCTTAGTAATCGGGAGTGGAAACACCATATATTTT.

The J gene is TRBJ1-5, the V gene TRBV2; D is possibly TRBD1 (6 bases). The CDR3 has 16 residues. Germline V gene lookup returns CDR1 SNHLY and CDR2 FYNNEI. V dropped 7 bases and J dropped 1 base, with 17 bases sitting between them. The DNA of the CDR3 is TGTGCCAGCACCCTGGGGGGCGGAGAGAGCAATCAGCCCCAGCATTTT. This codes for CASTLGGGESNQPQHF.

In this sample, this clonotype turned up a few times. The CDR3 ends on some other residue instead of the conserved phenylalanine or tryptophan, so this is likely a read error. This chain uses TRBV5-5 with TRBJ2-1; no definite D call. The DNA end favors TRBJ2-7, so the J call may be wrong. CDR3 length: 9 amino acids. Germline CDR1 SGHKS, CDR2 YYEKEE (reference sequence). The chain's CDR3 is CASSFPQYV. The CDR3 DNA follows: TGTGCTTCCTCGTTTCCGCAGTACGTC.

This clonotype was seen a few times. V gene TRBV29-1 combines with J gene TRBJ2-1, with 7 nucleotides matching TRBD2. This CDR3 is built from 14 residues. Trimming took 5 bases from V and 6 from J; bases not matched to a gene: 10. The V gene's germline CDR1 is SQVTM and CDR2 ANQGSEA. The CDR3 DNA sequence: TGCAGCGTTACACTAACTGGGGGGGGCAATGAGCAGTTCTTC. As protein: CSVTLTGGGNEQFF.

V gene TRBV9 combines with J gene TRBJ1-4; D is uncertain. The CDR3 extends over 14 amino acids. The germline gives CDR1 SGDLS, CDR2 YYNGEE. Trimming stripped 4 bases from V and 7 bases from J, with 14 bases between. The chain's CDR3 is CASSPRPTAEKLFF. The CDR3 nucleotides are TGTGCCAGCAGCCCCCGACCCACGGCTGAAAAACTGTTTTTT.

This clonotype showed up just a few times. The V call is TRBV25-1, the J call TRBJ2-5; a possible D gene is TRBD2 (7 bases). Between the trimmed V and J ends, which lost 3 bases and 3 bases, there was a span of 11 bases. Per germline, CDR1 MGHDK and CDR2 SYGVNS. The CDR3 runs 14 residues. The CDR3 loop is CASSEGGGEETQYF. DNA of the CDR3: TGTGCCAGCAGTGAGGGAGGGGGAGAAGAGACCCAGTACTTC.

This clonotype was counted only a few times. The CDR3 DNA reads TGTGCCACCAGTGGTACTAGCGGGATGGTCGGGGAGCTGTTTTTT. Translated, it gives CATSGTSGMVGELFF. The genes are TRBV24-1 and TRBJ2-2; 10 bases agree with TRBD2. Trimming took 5 bases from V and 7 from J; bases not matched to a gene: 6. The CDR3 is 15 amino acids. Germline V lookup: CDR1 KGHDR, CDR2 SFDVKD.

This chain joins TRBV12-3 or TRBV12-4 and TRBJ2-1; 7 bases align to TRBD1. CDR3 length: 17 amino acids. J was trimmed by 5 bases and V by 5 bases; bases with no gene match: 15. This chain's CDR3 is CASSDRDSYQLNNEQFF. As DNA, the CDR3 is TGTGCCAGCAGTGACCGGGACAGCTACCAACTAAACAATGAGCAGTTCTTC.

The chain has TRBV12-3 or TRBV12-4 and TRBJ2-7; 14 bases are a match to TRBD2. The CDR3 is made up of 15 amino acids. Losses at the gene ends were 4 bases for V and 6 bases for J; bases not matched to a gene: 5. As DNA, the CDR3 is TGTGCCAGCAGTTCCGGACTAGCGGGGGGCCTCGAGCAGTACTTC. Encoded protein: CASSSGLAGGLEQYF.

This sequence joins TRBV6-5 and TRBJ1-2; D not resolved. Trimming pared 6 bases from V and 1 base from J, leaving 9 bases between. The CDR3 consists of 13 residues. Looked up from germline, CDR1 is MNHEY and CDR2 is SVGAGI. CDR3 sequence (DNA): TGTGCCAGCAGGAACGGTATTAACTATGGCTACACCTTC. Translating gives CASRNGINYGYTF.

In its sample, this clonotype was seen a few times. The CDR3 DNA reads as TGCGCCAGCAGCTTATACAGGGCACTAGCCAAAAACATTCAGTACTTC. Translation: CASSLYRALAKNIQYF. V usage is TRBV5-1 and J usage is TRBJ2-4; tentatively, D is TRBD1 (6 bases). V was cut by 2 bases and J by 0 bases, with 12 bases left in between. The CDR3 is 16 residues long. Germline V lookup: CDR1 SGHRS, CDR2 YFSETQ.

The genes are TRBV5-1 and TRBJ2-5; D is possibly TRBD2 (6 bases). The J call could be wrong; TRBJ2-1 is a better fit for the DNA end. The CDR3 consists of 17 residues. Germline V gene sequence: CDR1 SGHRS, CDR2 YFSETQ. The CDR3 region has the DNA TGCGCCAGCAGCGTTTGGGTCGGGGGTCTATCCGGGGATGAGCAGTTCTTC. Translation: CASSVWVGGLSGDEQFF.

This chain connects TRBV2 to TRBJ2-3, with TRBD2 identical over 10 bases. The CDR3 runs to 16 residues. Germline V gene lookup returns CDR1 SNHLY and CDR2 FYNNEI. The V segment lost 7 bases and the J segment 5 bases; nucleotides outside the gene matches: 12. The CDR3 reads CASTQGSGGARDTQYF. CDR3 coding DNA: TGTGCCAGCACCCAAGGGAGCGGGGGGGCCAGAGATACGCAGTATTTT.

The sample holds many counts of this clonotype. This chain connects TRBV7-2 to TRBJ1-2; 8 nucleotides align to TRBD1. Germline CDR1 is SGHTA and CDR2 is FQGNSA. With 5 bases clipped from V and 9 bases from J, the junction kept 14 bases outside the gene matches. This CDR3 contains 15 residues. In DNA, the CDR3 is TGTGCCAGCAGCCCATGGACAGGGTCCTATGGTAGCTACACCTTC. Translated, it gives CASSPWTGSYGSYTF.

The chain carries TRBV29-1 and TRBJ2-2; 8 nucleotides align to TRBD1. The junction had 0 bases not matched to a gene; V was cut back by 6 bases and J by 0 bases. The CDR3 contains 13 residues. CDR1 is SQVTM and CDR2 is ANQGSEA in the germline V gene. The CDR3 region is CSVDRANTGELFF. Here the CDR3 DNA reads TGCAGCGTGGACAGGGCGAACACCGGGGAGCTGTTTTTT.

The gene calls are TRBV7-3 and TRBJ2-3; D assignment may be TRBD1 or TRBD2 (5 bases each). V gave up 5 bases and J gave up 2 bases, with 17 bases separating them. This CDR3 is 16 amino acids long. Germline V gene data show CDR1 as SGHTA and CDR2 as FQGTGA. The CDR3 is CASSPTLGPNTDTQYF. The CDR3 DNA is TGTGCCAGCAGCCCCACTTTGGGACCCAACACAGATACGCAGTATTTT. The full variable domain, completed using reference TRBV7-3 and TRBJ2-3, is GAGVSQTPSNKVTEKGKYVELRCDPISGHTALYWYRQSLGQGPEFLIYFQGTGAADDSGLPNDRFFAVRPEGSVSTLKIQRTERGDSAVYLCASSPTLGPNTDTQYFGPGTRLTVL.

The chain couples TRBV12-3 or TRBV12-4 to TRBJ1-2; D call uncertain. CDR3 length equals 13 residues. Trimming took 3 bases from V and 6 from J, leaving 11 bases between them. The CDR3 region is CASSFVGYDGYTF. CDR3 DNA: TGTGCCAGCAGTTTTGTGGGGTACGATGGCTACACCTTC.

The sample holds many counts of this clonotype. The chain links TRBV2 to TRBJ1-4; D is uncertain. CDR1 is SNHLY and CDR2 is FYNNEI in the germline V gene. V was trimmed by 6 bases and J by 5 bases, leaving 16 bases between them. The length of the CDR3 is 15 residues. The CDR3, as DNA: TGTGCCAGCAGCGCCTCCGTCTGGGTAAATGAAAAACTGTTTTTT. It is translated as CASSASVWVNEKLFF.